The rows below give T cell receptor beta chains drawn from one sample of a study of human T cells and chemical hapten exposure. TCRdb re-called the RACE reads with MiXCR, one entry per CDR3 protein. Of about 380,000 distinct CDR3 sequences in the sample, approximately 5% were seen once. This specimen was whole blood, taken in connection with sensitization to the hapten diphenylcyclopropenone (DPC). These TCRs come from a woman between 45 and 60 years old with alopecia areata. Some clones in this sample may be carry-over from other donors' samples. Each CDR3 is given with its conserved first and last residue. D genes are given only for firm matches. Not every row has a clone size; where given, it reads once, few, many or a size class.

>-|TRBV7-2|-|TRBJ2-2
CASSLNKLANTGELFF
TGTGCCAGCAGCCTCAACAAACTAGCAAACACCGGGGAGCTGTTTTTT
>-|TRBV6-6|many|TRBJ2-7
CASRQGVGDEQYF
TGTGCCAGCAGACAGGGAGTGGGGGACGAGCAGTACTTC
>TRBD1|TRBV6-5|-|TRBJ1-6
CASRHGQGSFSSPLHF
TGTGCCAGCAGACACGGACAGGGAAGCTTCAGTTCACCCCTCCACTTT
>-|TRBV29-1|-|TRBJ2-7
CSVEGVAVYEQYF
TGCAGCGTTGAAGGAGTAGCGGTCTACGAGCAGTACTTC
>-|TRBV29-1|-|TRBJ2-7
CSVAEEHEQYF
TGCAGCGTTGCGGAAGAGCACGAGCAGTACTTC
>TRBD2|TRBV7-2|few|TRBJ2-5
CASSLRGGLAGVQETQYF
TGTGCCAGCAGCTTAAGAGGGGGACTAGCGGGAGTACAAGAGACCCAGTACTTC
>TRBD1|TRBV5-1|many|TRBJ2-3
CASTLGGPDTQYF
TGCGCCAGCACCCTAGGGGGCCCAGATACGCAGTATTTT
>-|TRBV29-1|many|TRBJ2-7
CSVQGSQQYF
TGCAGCGTTCAGGGGAGCCAGCAGTACTTC
>-|TRBV6-5|many|TRBJ2-1
CASSSSGGGYYNEQFF
TGTGCCAGCAGTTCCTCAGGGGGGGGGTACTACAATGAGCAGTTCTTC
>-|TRBV12-3/TRBV12-4|-|TRBJ2-4
CASSSTPTNIQYF
TGTGCCAGCAGCTCGACACCTACAAACATTCAGTACTTC
>TRBD1|TRBV7-9|-|TRBJ2-3
CASSYTGVADTQYF
TGTGCCAGCAGCTATACAGGGGTTGCAGATACGCAGTATTTT
>-|TRBV5-6|-|TRBJ1-2
CASSFLSADYGYTF
TGTGCCAGCAGCTTCCTGAGCGCAGACTATGGCTACACCTTC
>-|TRBV28|many|TRBJ2-1
CASSLKSLGSRYNEQFF
TGTGCCAGCAGTTTGAAATCGCTGGGTTCCCGGTACAATGAGCAGTTCTTC
>-|TRBV13|many|TRBJ2-1
CASSLGRRDNEQFF
TGTGCCAGCAGCTTAGGCCGCAGGGACAATGAGCAGTTCTTC
>-|TRBV29-1|few|TRBJ2-2
CSGAEGTGELFF
TGCAGCGGTGCCGAGGGGACCGGGGAGCTGTTTTTT
>-|TRBV2|-|TRBJ1-5
CASRRATNQPQHF
TGTGCCAGCAGAAGGGCTACCAATCAGCCCCAGCATTTT
>TRBD2|TRBV4-3|many|TRBJ2-6
CASSQGRAGVSAGANVLTF
TGCGCCAGCAGCCAGGGGCGTGCGGGGGTTTCTGCTGGGGCCAACGTCCTGACTTTC
>-|TRBV7-2|many|TRBJ2-1
CASSYRGNEQFF
TGTGCCAGCAGCTACCGGGGGAATGAGCAGTTCTTC
>-|TRBV10-3|many|TRBJ1-1
CAISESRTGRTEAFF
TGTGCCATCAGTGAGTCTCGGACGGGCCGCACTGAAGCTTTCTTT
>-|TRBV4-1|many|TRBJ1-5
CASSQDGRGNQPQHF
TGCGCCAGCAGCCAAGATGGACGGGGCAATCAGCCCCAGCATTTT
>TRBD2|TRBV12-3/TRBV12-4|many|TRBJ2-1
CASSLQPSGGNEQFF
TGTGCCAGCAGTTTACAGCCTAGCGGGGGAAATGAGCAGTTCTTC
>-|TRBV4-3|many|TRBJ1-6
CASSQAQNSPLHF
TGCGCCAGCAGCCAAGCCCAGAATTCACCCCTCCACTTT
>TRBD2|TRBV12-3/TRBV12-4|few|TRBJ2-3
CASTSDRTSRTFTDTQYF
TGTGCCAGCACTTCAGACCGGACTAGCAGGACCTTCACAGATACGCAGTATTTT
>-|TRBV29-1|many|TRBJ2-5
CSVRGAQETQYF
TGCAGCGTCAGAGGGGCCCAAGAGACCCAGTACTTC
>-|TRBV27|many|TRBJ1-1
CASSTGLLNTEAFF
TGTGCCAGCAGTACTGGACTGTTGAACACTGAAGCTTTCTTT
>TRBD1|TRBV29-1|few|TRBJ2-7
CSVRTGTGDPYEQYF
TGCAGCGTTCGAACCGGGACAGGGGACCCCTACGAGCAGTACTTC
>-|TRBV21-1|many|TRBJ2-7
CASSPQGRPYEQYF
TGTGCCAGCAGCCCTCAAGGACGGCCCTACGAGCAGTACTTC
>-|TRBV5-1|many|TRBJ2-7
CASSGAVPYEQYF
TGCGCCAGCAGTGGAGCAGTACCCTACGAGCAGTACTTC
>TRBD1|TRBV6-5|few|TRBJ1-1
CASSPSGGIAEAFF
TGTGCCAGCAGCCCCTCAGGGGGCATCGCTGAAGCTTTCTTT
>TRBD1|TRBV14|many|TRBJ2-6
CASSPKLRGPNSGANVLTF
TGTGCCAGCAGCCCAAAACTCAGGGGGCCCAACTCTGGGGCCAACGTCCTGACTTTC
>TRBD1|TRBV14|-|TRBJ1-3
CASSNRQGSGNTIYF
TGTGCCAGCAGCAATCGACAGGGTTCTGGAAACACCATATATTTT
>-|TRBV6-2/TRBV6-3|many|TRBJ1-5
CASSSWGPSNQPQHF
TGTGCCAGCAGTTCCTGGGGGCCTAGCAATCAGCCCCAGCATTTT
>-|TRBV20-1|many|TRBJ2-7
CSGKNSISEQYF
TGCAGTGGTAAAAATTCTATAAGCGAGCAGTACTTC
>TRBD2|TRBV4-2|few|TRBJ2-1
CASSQDSGDFYNEQFF
TGTGCCAGCAGCCAAGATAGCGGGGACTTTTACAATGAGCAGTTCTTC
>-|TRBV2|few|TRBJ2-3
CASSAPTDTQYF
TGTGCCAGCAGTGCCCCCACAGATACGCAGTATTTT
>TRBD2|TRBV5-1|many|TRBJ2-1
CASSSTSGSSAEQFF
TGCGCCAGCAGCTCGACTAGCGGGAGTAGTGCTGAGCAGTTCTTC
>-|TRBV5-1|-|TRBJ2-1
CASSLGTVANELFF
TGCGCCAGCAGCTTGGGGACTGTTGCCAATGAGCTGTTCTTC
>-|TRBV11-2|many|TRBJ1-4
CASSHWGLPTNEKLFF
TGTGCCAGCAGCCATTGGGGCCTCCCAACTAATGAAAAACTGTTTTTT
>TRBD2|TRBV7-2|-|TRBJ2-5
CASSPYSGKMETQYF
TGTGCCAGCAGCCCGTATAGCGGGAAGATGGAGACCCAGTACTTC
>TRBD1|TRBV12-3/TRBV12-4|-|TRBJ1-5
CASRGTGRSNQPQHF
TGTGCCAGCAGGGGGACAGGGCGTAGCAATCAGCCCCAGCATTTT
>TRBD2|TRBV6-5|-|TRBJ2-1
CASSYRLAGGNEQFF
TGTGCCAGCAGTTACCGACTAGCGGGAGGAAATGAGCAGTTCTTC
>-|TRBV6-1|few|TRBJ1-4
CASSERDYPNEKLFF
TGTGCCAGCAGTGAACGGGACTACCCTAATGAAAAACTGTTTTTT
>-|TRBV7-3|many|TRBJ2-5
CASSWDLGETQYF
TGTGCCAGCAGCTGGGACCTCGGAGAGACCCAGTACTTC
>-|TRBV3-1|-|TRBJ1-1
CASSQRGDETEAFF
TGTGCCAGCAGCCAAAGAGGGGATGAGACTGAAGCTTTCTTT
>-|TRBV11-2|many|TRBJ2-5
CASSTNQETQYF
TGTGCCAGCAGCACTAACCAAGAGACCCAGTACTTC
>-|TRBV3-1|few|TRBJ1-5
CASRDGRSNQPQHF
TGTGCCAGCAGAGACGGACGGAGCAATCAGCCCCAGCATTTT
>-|TRBV12-3/TRBV12-4|-|TRBJ1-5
CASSLMAPGNQPQHF
TGTGCCAGCAGTTTAATGGCACCGGGGAATCAGCCCCAGCATTTT
>TRBD2|TRBV18|-|TRBJ2-7
CASSPPGLVDYEQYF
TGTGCCAGCTCACCACCGGGACTAGTAGACTACGAGCAGTACTTC